These 28 T cell receptor beta chains originate from one sample sequenced in a study of Ad26.COV2.S vaccination and SARS-CoV-2 variants. Using immunoSEQ multiplex PCR, the repertoire was profiled, and TCRdb retains in-frame clones only, with some absent. The sample lists just over 350,000 clones; about 91% were seen once. The sample was peripheral blood, taken after recovery from COVID-19. These receptors were collected from a human donor who had recovered from COVID-19.

The J gene is TRBJ2-7, the V gene TRBV10-1; TRBD2 aligns across 13 bases. V was clipped by 0 bases and J by 4 bases; unmatched bases: 0. CDR1 is WNHNN, CDR2 SYGVQD, per germline (reference sequence). This CDR3 has 15 residues. CDR3 nucleotide sequence: TGCGCCAGCAGTGAGTCGACTAGCGGGGGGTACGAGCAGTACTTC. Its protein is CASSESTSGGYEQYF.

This chain joins TRBV3-1 (or the pseudogene TRBV3-2) and TRBJ2-1, with TRBD2 matching 7 bases. From germline, CDR1 is LGHDT and CDR2 YNNKEL (reference sequence). The CDR3 sequence is 16 residues long. V shed 3 bases and J 4 bases; nucleotides not matched to a gene: 9. Here the CDR3 reads CASSHRPSGGYNEQFF. For the CDR3, the DNA is TGTGCCAGCAGCCACAGGCCTAGCGGAGGGTACAATGAGCAGTTCTTC.

In its sample, this clone was seen once. The V and J genes are TRBV7-7 and TRBJ1-4; 8 bases fit TRBD1. Germline V gene sequence: CDR1 SSHAT, CDR2 FNYEAQ (reference sequence). V was pared by 4 bases and J by 2 bases, with 9 bases of the junction left unmatched. This CDR3 contains 17 residues. In nucleotides, the CDR3 is TGTGCCAGCAGCTCAGGACAGGGCGGTGGGACTAATGAAAAACTGTTTTTT. Translated, it gives CASSSGQGGGTNEKLFF.

This chain joins TRBV27 and TRBJ1-5, with unresolved D. The CDR3 is 15 amino acids. With 5 bases removed from V and 1 base from J, the gap between germline ends came to 12 bases. Germline V gene data show CDR1 as MNHEY and CDR2 as SMNVEV (reference sequence). CDR3 DNA sequence: TGTGCCAGCAGTGACGAGGGCCCCAGCAATCAGCCCCAGCATTTT. Its translation: CASSDEGPSNQPQHF.

V usage is TRBV11-1 and J usage is TRBJ2-7; 10 nucleotides agree with TRBD2. The CDR3 loop spans 15 amino acids. Germline V gene sequence: CDR1 SGHAT, CDR2 FQDESV (reference sequence). With V trimmed by 4 bases and J by 3 bases, 6 bases remained unmatched. This CDR3 reads CASSYLAGANYEQYF. CDR3 DNA: TGTGCCAGCAGCTACCTAGCGGGGGCCAACTACGAGCAGTACTTC.

This chain uses TRBV2 with TRBJ1-1; TRBD1 agrees at 7 bases. Germline V gene data show CDR1 as SNHLY and CDR2 as FYNNEI. V was clipped by 5 bases and J by 1 base; unmatched bases: 7. CDR3 length equals 15 residues. The CDR3: CASSPTGTENTEAFF. DNA of the CDR3: TGTGCCAGCAGTCCAACCGGGACAGAGAACACTGAAGCTTTCTTT.

This rearrangement joins TRBV7-2 to TRBJ2-5; maybe TRBD2 (6 bases). Germline V CDR1 and CDR2: SGHTA, FQGNSA. The CDR3 extends over 17 amino acids. V was shortened by 1 base and J by 5 bases, with 20 bases between the two germline ends. The CDR3 sequence is CASSLGRSGPPGETQYF. The CDR3 DNA is TGTGCCAGCAGCTTAGGACGCAGCGGGCCCCCGGGGGAGACCCAGTACTTC.

This rearrangement joins TRBV7-2 to TRBJ1-5; no reliable D call. The germline V and J ends were trimmed by 1 base and 0 bases, with 1 base remaining between them. The CDR3 extends over 13 amino acids. CDR1 is SGHTA, CDR2 FQGNSA, per germline. CDR3 residues: CASSLDSNQPQHF. The CDR3 DNA follows: TGTGCCAGCAGCTTAGATAGCAATCAGCCCCAGCATTTT.

CDR3 DNA: TGTGCCAGCTCACCACAGTCGGGGGGGGGCACAGATACGCAGTATTTT. Its protein is CASSPQSGGGTDTQYF. The genes are TRBV18 and TRBJ2-3, with 8 positions matching TRBD2. The CDR3 totals 16 residues. Germline values: CDR1 KGHSH, CDR2 LQKENI. The V and J ends lost 1 base and 1 base, in that order; junction bases with no gene match: 4.

The chain links TRBV18 to TRBJ1-1, with D hard to call. V lost 0 bases and J lost 3, with 11 bases in between. The germline CDR1 and CDR2 sequences are KGHSH and LQKENI. CDR3 size: 15 residues. The CDR3 loop reads CASSPPGGRDTEAFF. The CDR3 region has the DNA TGTGCCAGCTCACCACCGGGAGGGAGGGACACTGAAGCTTTCTTT.

V is TRBV5-6 and J is TRBJ2-1; D gene unclear. CDR1 is SGHDT and CDR2 is YYEEEE in the germline V gene. The CDR3 covers 16 residues. Deletions cut 0 bases from V and 0 bases from J, with 10 bases between. The CDR3 region is CASSLDPPSSYNEQFF. DNA of the CDR3: TGTGCCAGCAGCTTGGATCCGCCGAGCTCCTACAATGAGCAGTTCTTC.

The chain couples TRBV4-1 to TRBJ1-6; D is uncertain. The germline V and J ends were trimmed by 1 base and 9 bases, with 10 bases remaining between them. The CDR3 is 14 residues long. Germline loops: CDR1 MGHRA, CDR2 YSYEKL. CDR3 bases: TGCGCCAGCAGCCAAGGGGCCGGGGTTTCACCCCTCCACTTT. Amino acids: CASSQGAGVSPLHF.

This chain's CDR3 is CASSADRGAYEQYF. Here the CDR3 DNA reads TGCGCCAGCAGTGCGGACAGGGGAGCCTACGAGCAGTACTTC. The chain is built from TRBV10-2 and TRBJ2-7, with TRBD1 identical over 9 bases. The germline V gene has CDR1 WSHSY and CDR2 SAAADI. After removal of 4 bases from V and 2 bases from J, the junction contained 3 bases not matched to a gene. CDR3 length: 14 residues.

CDR3 sequence: CASRGGLAGTQETQYF. CDR3 in DNA: TGTGCCAGCAGGGGGGGACTAGCGGGAACTCAAGAGACCCAGTACTTC. The chain uses TRBV25-1 and TRBJ2-5; TRBD2 agrees at 13 bases. The CDR3 sequence is 16 residues long. Germline lookup yields CDR1 MGHDK and CDR2 SYGVNS. J lost 2 bases, V lost 6 bases, and 6 bases had no gene match.

V and J are TRBV18 and TRBJ1-1; 7 bases agree with TRBD1. The trim removed 0 bases at V and 2 bases at J, leaving 6 bases unmatched. The CDR3 is 16 residues long. The germline V gene has CDR1 KGHSH and CDR2 LQKENI. The CDR3 coding sequence is TGTGCCAGCTCACCACCGAGTAGGGGGCGCAACACTGAAGCTTTCTTT. Protein: CASSPPSRGRNTEAFF.

The chain carries TRBV7-9 and TRBJ2-5; D gene ambiguous. This CDR3 region has 15 residues. CDR1 and CDR2 from the germline V gene are SEHNR and FQNEAQ (reference sequence). V was clipped by 3 bases and J by 2 bases, with 13 bases between them. CDR3 sequence: CASSLFVKGQETQYF. The CDR3 region has the DNA TGTGCCAGCAGCTTGTTCGTGAAGGGTCAAGAGACCCAGTACTTC.

This chain joins TRBV24-1 and TRBJ2-1; either TRBD1 or TRBD2 may fit D (6 bases each). The V end lost 10 bases, the J end lost 0 bases, and 15 bases lay between the germline ends. This CDR3 is built from 15 residues. The germline V gene encodes CDR1 KGHDR and CDR2 SFDVKD. CDR3 sequence: CATSPGAYSYNEQFF. DNA for the CDR3: TGTGCCACTTCACCGGGGGCCTACTCCTACAATGAGCAGTTCTTC.

The gene calls are TRBV4-1 and TRBJ1-2; 9 nucleotides line up with TRBD1. V was clipped by 1 base and J by 4 bases; unmatched bases: 4. The V gene's germline CDR1 is MGHRA and CDR2 YSYEKL. This CDR3 has 15 residues. The CDR3 DNA is TGCGCCAGCAGCCAAGGGACAGGGGAGAGCTATGGCTACACCTTC. Protein: CASSQGTGESYGYTF.

This sequence joins TRBV6-5 and TRBJ2-5; D call uncertain. The V and J ends lost 2 bases and 1 base respectively, with 2 bases between them. Germline V CDR1 and CDR2: MNHEY, SVGAGI. The CDR3 extends over 12 amino acids. The CDR3 DNA reads as TGTGCCAGCAGTTACGGCCAAGAGACCCAGTACTTC. Translating it yields CASSYGQETQYF.

V and J are TRBV5-6 and TRBJ2-7; 7 nucleotides agree with TRBD2. CDR3 length equals 13 residues. Per germline, CDR1 SGHDT and CDR2 YYEEEE. V trimming: 3 bases; J trimming: 3 bases; junction bases outside the gene matches: 3. Here the CDR3 DNA reads TGTGCCAGCAGCTCGAGCGGGAACTACGAGCAGTACTTC. Its translation is CASSSSGNYEQYF.

The table lists this clone with a count of one. This CDR3 is CASSIVRQGGIQETQYF. The CDR3 DNA follows: TGTGCCAGTAGTATAGTAAGACAGGGGGGGATCCAAGAGACCCAGTACTTC. V gene TRBV19 combines with J gene TRBJ2-5; TRBD1 aligns across 9 bases. The germline gives CDR1 LNHDA, CDR2 SQIVND (reference sequence). Trimming cost V 1 base and J 1 base; bases outside gene matches: 7. The CDR3 runs 17 residues.

The chain is built from TRBV19 and TRBJ2-7; D possibly matches TRBD1 or TRBD2 (5 bases each). CDR3 length equals 13 residues. V was shortened by 4 bases and J by 3 bases, with 10 bases between the two germline ends. Germline CDR1 reads LNHDA; CDR2 reads SQIVND (reference sequence). The CDR3 region is CASSSRDRYEQYF. DNA for the CDR3: TGTGCCAGTAGTAGCCGGGACCGCTACGAGCAGTACTTC. Full variable domain (remainder filled in from reference TRBV19 and TRBJ2-7): DGGITQSPKYLFRKEGQNVTLSCEQNLNHDAMYWYRQDPGQGLRLIYYSQIVNDFQKGDIAEGYSVSREKKESFPLTVTSAQKNPTAFYLCASSSRDRYEQYFGPGTRLTVT.

V is TRBV5-4 and J is TRBJ1-1, with D maybe TRBD1 (5 bases). The V gene's germline CDR1 is SGHNT and CDR2 YYREEE (reference sequence). The CDR3 is 14 residues long. Trimming removed 4 bases at V and 1 base at J, with 11 bases between. The CDR3 region has the DNA TGTGCCAGCAGCAGGGGACTGCCGAACACTGAAGCTTTCTTT. Amino acid sequence: CASSRGLPNTEAFF.

This clone occurred a few times. This chain uses TRBV6-6 with TRBJ1-3; D remains unclear. Trimming pared 5 bases from V and 6 bases from J, leaving 17 bases between. The CDR3 is 15 residues long. Germline V lookup: CDR1 MNHNY, CDR2 SVGAGI (reference sequence). CDR3 coding DNA: TGTGCCAGCAGTACCTCCCGGTTTGGTACAAACACCATATATTTT. Amino acids: CASSTSRFGTNTIYF.

The chain couples TRBV3-1 (or the pseudogene TRBV3-2) to TRBJ2-5; the D gene is possibly TRBD1 (5 bases). The V and J ends lost 0 bases and 2 bases respectively, with 19 bases between them. CDR3 length equals 18 residues. Germline lookup yields CDR1 LGHDT and CDR2 YNNKEL (reference sequence). In DNA form, the CDR3 reads TGTGCCAGCAGCCAAGAGAGGAACAGGCGGCTGGGTCAAGAGACCCAGTACTTC. It translates to CASSQERNRRLGQETQYF.

The V and J genes are TRBV19 and TRBJ2-1; 10 bases line up with TRBD2. The CDR3 runs 16 residues. Germline CDR1 reads LNHDA; CDR2 reads SQIVND (reference sequence). J lost 4 bases, V lost 6 bases, and 9 bases had no gene match. The CDR3 reads CASSPSSGGEYNEQFF. The CDR3 nucleotides are TGTGCCAGTAGCCCATCTAGCGGGGGAGAATACAATGAGCAGTTCTTC.

In its sample, this clone was seen once. The gene calls are TRBV9 and TRBJ1-2, with D perhaps matching TRBD1 (6 bases). The CDR3 consists of 12 residues. Germline V gives CDR1 SGDLS, CDR2 YYNGEE. V lost 3 bases, J lost 6 bases, and 9 bases lay in between. CDR3 nucleotides: TGTGCCAGCAGCGACAGGGTCGATGGCTACACCTTC. It specifies CASSDRVDGYTF.

The gene calls are TRBV6-5 and TRBJ2-7, with no clear D. Trimming shortened V by 8 bases and J by 4 bases, and 18 bases separated the two germline ends. The germline V gene has CDR1 MNHEY and CDR2 SVGAGI. The CDR3 is made up of 14 amino acids. In nucleotides, the CDR3 is TGTGCCAGCGGGCGACTCGGAAAAGCTTACGAGCAGTACTTC. It specifies CASGRLGKAYEQYF.